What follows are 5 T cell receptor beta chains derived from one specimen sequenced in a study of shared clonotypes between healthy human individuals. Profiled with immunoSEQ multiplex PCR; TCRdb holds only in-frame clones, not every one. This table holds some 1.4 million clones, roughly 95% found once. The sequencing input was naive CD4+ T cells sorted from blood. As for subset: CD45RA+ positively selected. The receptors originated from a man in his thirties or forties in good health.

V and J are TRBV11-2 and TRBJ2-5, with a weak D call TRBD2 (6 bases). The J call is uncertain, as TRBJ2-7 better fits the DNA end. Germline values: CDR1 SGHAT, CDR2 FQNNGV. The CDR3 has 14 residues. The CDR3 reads CASALRIRRDEQYF. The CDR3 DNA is TGTGCCAGCGCGCTTCGAATCCGGAGGGACGAGCAGTACTTC.

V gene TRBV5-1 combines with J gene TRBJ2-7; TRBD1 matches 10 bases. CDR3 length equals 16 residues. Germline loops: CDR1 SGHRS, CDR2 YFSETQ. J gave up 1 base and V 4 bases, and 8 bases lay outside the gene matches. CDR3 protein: CASSREGTGVSYEQYF. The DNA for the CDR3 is TGCGCCAGCAGCCGGGAGGGGACAGGGGTATCCTACGAGCAGTACTTC.

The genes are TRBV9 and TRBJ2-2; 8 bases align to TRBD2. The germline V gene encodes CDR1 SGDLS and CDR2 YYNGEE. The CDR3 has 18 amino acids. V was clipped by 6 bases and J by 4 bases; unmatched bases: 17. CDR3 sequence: CASTGGGPPRRPTGELFF. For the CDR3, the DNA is TGTGCCAGCACCGGGGGGGGTCCCCCCCGAAGACCCACCGGGGAGCTGTTTTTT.

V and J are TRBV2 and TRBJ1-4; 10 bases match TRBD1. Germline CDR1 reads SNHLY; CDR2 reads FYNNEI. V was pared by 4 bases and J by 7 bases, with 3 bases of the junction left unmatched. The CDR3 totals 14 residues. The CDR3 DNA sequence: TGTGCCAGCAGTGTTGACAGGGGGCGTGAAAAACTGTTTTTT. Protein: CASSVDRGREKLFF.

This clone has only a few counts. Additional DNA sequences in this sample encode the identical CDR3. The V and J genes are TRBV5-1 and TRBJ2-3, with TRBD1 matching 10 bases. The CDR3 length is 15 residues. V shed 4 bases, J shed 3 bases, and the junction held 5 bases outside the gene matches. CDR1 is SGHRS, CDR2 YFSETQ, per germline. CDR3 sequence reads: CASSPRDRGTDTQYF. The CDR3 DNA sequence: TGCGCCAGCAGCCCCCGGGACAGGGGAACAGATACGCAGTATTTT.